Listed below are T cell receptor beta chains from one sample, sequenced in a study of Graves' ophthalmopathy and Graves' hyperthyroidism. TCRdb used MiXCR to reprocess the multiplex PCR reads, holding one entry per CDR3 protein. The sample comprises about 590,000 distinct CDR3 sequences, 35% to 45% of which are singletons, and roughly 4% rests with the top ten. Specimen: peripheral blood or thyroid tissue (not recorded which). Receptors were obtained from an adult man with Graves' hyperthyroidism. The CDR3 runs from the conserved cysteine through the conserved F or W. A D gene is named only where the DNA matches it firmly. Size is omitted from some rows. Given values are once, few, many or a class for expanded clones.

d_call,v_call,j_call,cdr3_length,clone_size,cdr3_aa,cdr3_nt
NA,TRBV12-3/TRBV12-4,TRBJ2-1,15,NA,CASSFQGNSYNEQFF,TGTGCCAGCAGTTTCCAGGGCAACTCCTACAATGAGCAGTTCTTC
NA,TRBV7-9,TRBJ1-2,14,many,CASSLEEAVWGYTF,TGTGCCAGCAGCTTAGAGGAGGCTGTCTGGGGCTACACCTTC
NA,TRBV2,TRBJ1-6,13,once,CASKGRGGSPLHF,TGTGCCAGCAAGGGTAGGGGAGGTTCACCCCTCCACTTT
NA,TRBV10-3,TRBJ1-5,12,NA,CARVGRDQPQHF,TGTGCTAGAGTGGGCAGGGATCAGCCCCAGCATTTT
TRBD1,TRBV9,TRBJ2-5,14,NA,CASSEQGNTETQYF,TGTGCCAGCAGCGAACAGGGGAATACGGAGACCCAGTACTTC
NA,TRBV7-2,TRBJ2-3,15,once,CASSSGPYSTDTQYF,TGTGCCAGCAGCTCAGGACCGTACAGCACAGATACACAGTATTTT
NA,TRBV15,TRBJ2-7,15,NA,CATSGGAGSSYEQYF,TGTGCCACCAGCGGAGGTGCGGGGAGCTCCTACGAGCAGTACTTC
NA,TRBV9,TRBJ1-6,14,NA,CASSVAGGDSPLHF,TGTGCCAGCAGCGTAGCGGGGGGGGATTCACCCCTCCACTTT
TRBD2,TRBV13,TRBJ2-5,16,many,CASSLGSSGRVETQYF,TGTGCCAGCAGCTTAGGGAGTAGCGGGAGGGTAGAGACCCAGTACTTC
TRBD1,TRBV5-1,TRBJ2-3,15,NA,CASSATGDGTDTQYF,TGTGCCAGCAGCGCGACAGGGGACGGCACAGATACGCAGTATTTT
TRBD2,TRBV2,TRBJ2-5,17,many,CASSEDAVAGGKRTQYF,TGTGCCAGCAGTGAAGATGCGGTAGCGGGAGGGAAACGGACCCAGTACTTC
TRBD2,TRBV11-2,TRBJ2-7,15,many,CASSSGLARGYEQYF,TGTGCCAGCAGCTCGGGACTAGCGAGAGGCTACGAGCAGTACTTC
TRBD1,TRBV10-3,TRBJ2-2,17,NA,CAIREPSGTGGTGELFF,TGTGCCATCAGAGAGCCTAGCGGGACAGGGGGCACCGGGGAGCTGTTTTTT
NA,TRBV25-1,TRBJ1-2,12,NA,CASSLGARGYTF,TGTGCCAGCAGTTTGGGGGCGCGTGGCTACACCTTC